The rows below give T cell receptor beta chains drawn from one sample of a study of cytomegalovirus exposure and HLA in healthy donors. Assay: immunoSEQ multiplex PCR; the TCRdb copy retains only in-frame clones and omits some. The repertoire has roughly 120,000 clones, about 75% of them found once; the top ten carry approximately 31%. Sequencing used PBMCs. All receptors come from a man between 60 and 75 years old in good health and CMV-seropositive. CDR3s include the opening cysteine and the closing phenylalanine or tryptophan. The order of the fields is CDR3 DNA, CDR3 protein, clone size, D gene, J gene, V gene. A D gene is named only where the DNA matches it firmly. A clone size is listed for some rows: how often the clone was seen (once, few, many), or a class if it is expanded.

cdr3_nt: TGCGCCAGCACCCCGGGACAGGCTACCTACGAGCAGTACTTC; cdr3_aa: CASTPGQATYEQYF; clone_size: .; d_call: TRBD1; j_call: TRBJ2-7; v_call: TRBV5-1
cdr3_nt: TGTGCCAGTACCCCAGGGGACAGGGTGGGCGAGCAGTACTTC; cdr3_aa: CASTPGDRVGEQYF; clone_size: .; d_call: TRBD1; j_call: TRBJ2-7; v_call: TRBV19
cdr3_nt: TGTGCCAGCAGTGTCGACATCCTCTCTGGAAACACCATATATTTT; cdr3_aa: CASSVDILSGNTIYF; clone_size: .; d_call: .; j_call: TRBJ1-3; v_call: TRBV6-4
cdr3_nt: TGTGCCAGCAGCTTAGCCTTAGCGGGAGCCCCCGAGCAGTACTTC; cdr3_aa: CASSLALAGAPEQYF; clone_size: .; d_call: TRBD2; j_call: TRBJ2-7; v_call: TRBV7-8
cdr3_nt: TGCGCCAGCAGCCAATTCCAACAGGGGCAGGCGACCCAGTACTTC; cdr3_aa: CASSQFQQGQATQYF; clone_size: .; d_call: TRBD1; j_call: TRBJ2-5; v_call: TRBV4-1
cdr3_nt: TGTGCCAGCTCTCGACAGGGGGAGAACACTGAAGCTTTCTTT; cdr3_aa: CASSRQGENTEAFF; clone_size: few; d_call: TRBD1; j_call: TRBJ1-1; v_call: TRBV18
cdr3_nt: TGCGCCAGCAGCCCTTTGGGGAGACGCTCCTACAATGAGCAGTTCTTC; cdr3_aa: CASSPLGRRSYNEQFF; clone_size: few; d_call: .; j_call: TRBJ2-1; v_call: TRBV4-1
cdr3_nt: TGTGCCAGCAGCTTTGCGGGACAGCTACACACAGATACGCAGTATTTT; cdr3_aa: CASSFAGQLHTDTQYF; clone_size: .; d_call: .; j_call: TRBJ2-3; v_call: TRBV11-2
cdr3_nt: TGTGCCAGCAGTAAACAGGGTATAGTCCAGCCCCAGCATTTT; cdr3_aa: CASSKQGIVQPQHF; clone_size: once; d_call: .; j_call: TRBJ1-5; v_call: TRBV28
cdr3_nt: TGTGCCAGCAGTTTCCCAGATCTAAATCCTCCCGCGGGAAGCTCCTATAATTCACCCCTCCACTTT; cdr3_aa: CASSFPDLNPPAGSSYNSPLHF; clone_size: .; d_call: .; j_call: TRBJ1-6; v_call: TRBV27
cdr3_nt: TGTGCCAGCAGCTTTACAGGGGGGGATCAGCCCCAGCATTTT; cdr3_aa: CASSFTGGDQPQHF; clone_size: .; d_call: TRBD1; j_call: TRBJ1-5; v_call: TRBV9
cdr3_nt: TGTGCCAGTAGTATTGAGGGAGGCTACGAGCAGTACTTC; cdr3_aa: CASSIEGGYEQYF; clone_size: .; d_call: .; j_call: TRBJ2-7; v_call: TRBV19
cdr3_nt: TGCGCCAGCAGCCAAGATCGTATACGGGGCGCTAGCGGGGCCTCTTACGAGCAGTACTTC; cdr3_aa: CASSQDRIRGASGASYEQYF; clone_size: .; d_call: TRBD2; j_call: TRBJ2-7; v_call: TRBV4-1
cdr3_nt: TGTGCCAGCACCTCCGGACAGGGCAGCTCCTACGAGCAGTACTTC; cdr3_aa: CASTSGQGSSYEQYF; clone_size: once; d_call: .; j_call: TRBJ2-7; v_call: TRBV21-1
cdr3_nt: TGTGCCAGCAGTTCCACAGGGAAAGAGACCCAGTACTTC; cdr3_aa: CASSSTGKETQYF; clone_size: .; d_call: .; j_call: TRBJ2-5; v_call: TRBV6-5
cdr3_nt: TGTGCCAGCAGTTCTAGCCAGTTCAGTAGGAGAACTGAAGCTTTCTTT; cdr3_aa: CASSSSQFSRRTEAFF; clone_size: .; d_call: .; j_call: TRBJ1-1; v_call: TRBV27
cdr3_nt: TGTGCCAGCAGCTTCTACAGGGGCACCGGGGAGCTGTTTTTT; cdr3_aa: CASSFYRGTGELFF; clone_size: .; d_call: TRBD1; j_call: TRBJ2-2; v_call: TRBV11-3
cdr3_nt: TGTGCCAGTAGCGGACTAGCCCAGGAGACCCAGTACTTC; cdr3_aa: CASSGLAQETQYF; clone_size: .; d_call: TRBD2; j_call: TRBJ2-5; v_call: TRBV19
cdr3_nt: TGTGCCAGCAGTGGGTCCCGGGACAGGGCCCTTGACTATGGCTACACCTTC; cdr3_aa: CASSGSRDRALDYGYTF; clone_size: .; d_call: TRBD1; j_call: TRBJ1-2; v_call: TRBV6-1
cdr3_nt: TGCGCCAGCAGTCACTACAGGGGAAAGGGGTTAGGCAATCAGCCCCAGCATTTT; cdr3_aa: CASSHYRGKGLGNQPQHF; clone_size: .; d_call: TRBD1; j_call: TRBJ1-5; v_call: TRBV23-1
cdr3_nt: TGTGCCAGCACTACTAGCGGGAGGACAGATACGCAGTATTTT; cdr3_aa: CASTTSGRTDTQYF; clone_size: .; d_call: TRBD2; j_call: TRBJ2-3; v_call: TRBV28
cdr3_nt: TGTGCCAGCAGCGTAGGTGATAACGGGGAGCAGTACTTC; cdr3_aa: CASSVGDNGEQYF; clone_size: .; d_call: .; j_call: TRBJ2-7; v_call: TRBV9
cdr3_nt: TGTGCCAGCGGAGAGCGGGAGCAGGGTGAGCAGTTCTTC; cdr3_aa: CASGEREQGEQFF; clone_size: once; d_call: TRBD2; j_call: TRBJ2-1; v_call: TRBV2
cdr3_nt: TGTGCCAGTAGTAGGGGGCTGAGCTATGGCTACACCTTC; cdr3_aa: CASSRGLSYGYTF; clone_size: .; d_call: .; j_call: TRBJ1-2; v_call: TRBV19
cdr3_nt: TGTGCCAGCAGCTTCGCACGAGGGTGGAATAATAATTCACCCCTCCACTTT; cdr3_aa: CASSFARGWNNNSPLHF; clone_size: few; d_call: .; j_call: TRBJ1-6; v_call: TRBV7-8
cdr3_nt: TGCGCCAGCAGCTTGGGGGGACAGGAAGACACCATATATTTT; cdr3_aa: CASSLGGQEDTIYF; clone_size: .; d_call: TRBD1; j_call: TRBJ1-3; v_call: TRBV5-1
cdr3_nt: TGTGCCAGCAGGATCCAGGGATTGGATTCACCCCTCCACTTT; cdr3_aa: CASRIQGLDSPLHF; clone_size: .; d_call: .; j_call: TRBJ1-6; v_call: TRBV27
cdr3_nt: TGCGCCAGCAGCTCACAGGGGTTGGAGACCCAGTACTTC; cdr3_aa: CASSSQGLETQYF; clone_size: few; d_call: TRBD1; j_call: TRBJ2-5; v_call: TRBV5-1
cdr3_nt: TGTGCCAGCAGCTCGCCGCGGGTGGCTTTAAGGGAGCAGTACTTC; cdr3_aa: CASSSPRVALREQYF; clone_size: .; d_call: .; j_call: TRBJ2-7; v_call: TRBV11-2
cdr3_nt: TGTGCCAGCAGTTACTCGGGACAGGGTGGTTCACCCCTCCACTTT; cdr3_aa: CASSYSGQGGSPLHF; clone_size: .; d_call: TRBD1; j_call: TRBJ1-6; v_call: TRBV6-5
cdr3_nt: TGTGCCAGCAGCTCGACACAGGGTGTCCAAGAGACCCAGTACTTC; cdr3_aa: CASSSTQGVQETQYF; clone_size: few; d_call: .; j_call: TRBJ2-5; v_call: TRBV5-4
cdr3_nt: TGTGCCATCAGGGATCGGGACAGGGAAGTGTACGAGCAGTACTTC; cdr3_aa: CAIRDRDREVYEQYF; clone_size: .; d_call: TRBD1; j_call: TRBJ2-7; v_call: TRBV10-3
cdr3_nt: TGTGCCAGCAGCGTTTACGCTACAGGGGGCGATACGCAGTATTTT; cdr3_aa: CASSVYATGGDTQYF; clone_size: .; d_call: TRBD1; j_call: TRBJ2-3; v_call: TRBV7-9
cdr3_nt: TGCGCCAGCAACCGAGGCGGGAGCCTCTACAATGAGCAGTTCTTC; cdr3_aa: CASNRGGSLYNEQFF; clone_size: .; d_call: TRBD2; j_call: TRBJ2-1; v_call: TRBV5-1
cdr3_nt: TGTGCCACCAGCAGAGGGACAGTCTATGGCTACACCTTC; cdr3_aa: CATSRGTVYGYTF; clone_size: .; d_call: .; j_call: TRBJ1-2; v_call: TRBV15
cdr3_nt: TGTGCCAGCAGCTCAGAGGGCGGGCAATGGGAGACCCAGTACTTC; cdr3_aa: CASSSEGGQWETQYF; clone_size: few; d_call: .; j_call: TRBJ2-5; v_call: TRBV7-7
cdr3_nt: TGCGCCAGCAGCCAACGAGCGGGCAGTCCCGGGGAGCTGTTTTTT; cdr3_aa: CASSQRAGSPGELFF; clone_size: few; d_call: .; j_call: TRBJ2-2; v_call: TRBV5-1
cdr3_nt: TGTGCCAGCAGTCCAATAGCAGGGGGACAGCCCCAGCATTTT; cdr3_aa: CASSPIAGGQPQHF; clone_size: .; d_call: TRBD1; j_call: TRBJ1-5; v_call: TRBV27
cdr3_nt: TGCGCCAGCAGTGAGTCGGGGACAGGGGGGCAAGAGACCCAGTACTTC; cdr3_aa: CASSESGTGGQETQYF; clone_size: .; d_call: TRBD1; j_call: TRBJ2-5; v_call: TRBV10-1
cdr3_nt: TGTGCCAGCAGTGAAAGGAAGGGACAGCCCTACGAGCAGTACTTC; cdr3_aa: CASSERKGQPYEQYF; clone_size: few; d_call: TRBD1; j_call: TRBJ2-7; v_call: TRBV6-1
cdr3_nt: TGTGCCATCAGTGAGCTTGCCAGTTTATTTGAAGCTTTCTTT; cdr3_aa: CAISELASLFEAFF; clone_size: .; d_call: .; j_call: TRBJ1-1; v_call: TRBV10-3
cdr3_nt: TGTGCCGGACTGAAACAGGGGTTTGACTATGGCTACACCTTC; cdr3_aa: CAGLKQGFDYGYTF; clone_size: .; d_call: TRBD1; j_call: TRBJ1-2; v_call: TRBV30
cdr3_nt: TGTGCCAGCTCACCACCGTCCCTAGGCAATGAGCAGTTCTTC; cdr3_aa: CASSPPSLGNEQFF; clone_size: .; d_call: .; j_call: TRBJ2-1; v_call: TRBV18